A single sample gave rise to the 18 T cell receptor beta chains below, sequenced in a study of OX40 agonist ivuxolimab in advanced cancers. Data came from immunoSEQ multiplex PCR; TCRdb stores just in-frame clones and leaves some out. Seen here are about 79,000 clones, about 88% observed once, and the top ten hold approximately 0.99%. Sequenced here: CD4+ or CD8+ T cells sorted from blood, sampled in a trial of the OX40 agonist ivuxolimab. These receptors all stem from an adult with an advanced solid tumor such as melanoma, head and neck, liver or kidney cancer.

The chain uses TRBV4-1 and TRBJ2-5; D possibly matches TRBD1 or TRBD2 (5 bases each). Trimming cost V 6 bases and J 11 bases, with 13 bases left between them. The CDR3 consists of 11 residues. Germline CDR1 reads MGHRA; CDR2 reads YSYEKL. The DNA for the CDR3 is TGCGCCAGCAGTAGGGGAGAGGGACAGTACTTC. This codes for CASSRGEGQYF.

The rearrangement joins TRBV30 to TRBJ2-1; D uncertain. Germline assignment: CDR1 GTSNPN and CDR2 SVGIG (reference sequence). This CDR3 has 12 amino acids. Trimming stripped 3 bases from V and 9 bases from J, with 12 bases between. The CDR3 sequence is CAWSLSGSEQFF. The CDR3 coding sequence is TGTGCCTGGAGCCTTAGTGGCAGTGAGCAGTTCTTC.

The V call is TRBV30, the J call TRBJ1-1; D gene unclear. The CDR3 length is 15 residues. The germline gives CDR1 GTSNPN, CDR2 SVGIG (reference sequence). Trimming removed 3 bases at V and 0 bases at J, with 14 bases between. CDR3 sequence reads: CAWRIGPSMNTEAFF. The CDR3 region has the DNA TGTGCCTGGAGAATTGGGCCAAGCATGAACACTGAAGCTTTCTTT.

Here the CDR3 reads CASSESVDRGDGEQYF. The CDR3 nucleotides are TGTGCCAGCAGTGAGTCGGTTGATCGAGGAGATGGGGAGCAGTACTTC. This chain links TRBV2 with TRBJ2-7; D is uncertain. The length of the CDR3 is 16 residues. Germline V gives CDR1 SNHLY, CDR2 FYNNEI. V lost 3 bases and J 7 bases, leaving 22 bases between the germline ends. Using reference TRBV2 and TRBJ2-7 for the parts outside the CDR3, the full variable domain is EPEVTQTPSHQVTQMGQEVILRCVPISNHLYFYWYRQILGQKVEFLVSFYNNEISEKSEIFDDQFSVERPDGSNFTLKIRSTKLEDSAMYFCASSESVDRGDGEQYFGPGTRLTVT.

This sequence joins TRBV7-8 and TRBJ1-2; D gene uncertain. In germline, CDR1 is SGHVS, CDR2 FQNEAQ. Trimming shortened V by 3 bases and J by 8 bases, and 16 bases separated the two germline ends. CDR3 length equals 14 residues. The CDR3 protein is CASSFPFGSAGYTF. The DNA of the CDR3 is TGTGCCAGCAGCTTCCCCTTTGGGTCCGCCGGCTACACCTTC.

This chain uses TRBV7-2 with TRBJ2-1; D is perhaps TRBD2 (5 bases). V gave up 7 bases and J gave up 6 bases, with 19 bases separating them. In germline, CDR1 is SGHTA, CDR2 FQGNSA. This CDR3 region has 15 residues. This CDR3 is CASIAGGDRRNEQFF. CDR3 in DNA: TGTGCCAGCATCGCCGGAGGAGACCGGCGCAATGAGCAGTTCTTC. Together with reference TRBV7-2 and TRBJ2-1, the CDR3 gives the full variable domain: GAGVSQSPSNKVTEKGKDVELRCDPISGHTALYWYRQSLGQGLEFLIYFQGNSAPDKSGLPSDRFSAERTGGSVSTLTIQRTQQEDSAVYLCASIAGGDRRNEQFFGPGTRLTVL.

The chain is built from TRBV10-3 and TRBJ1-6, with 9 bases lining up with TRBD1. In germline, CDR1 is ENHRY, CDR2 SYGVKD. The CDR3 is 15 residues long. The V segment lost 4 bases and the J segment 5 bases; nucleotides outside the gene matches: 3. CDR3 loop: CAISGRDRDNSPLHF. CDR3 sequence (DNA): TGTGCCATCAGTGGCCGGGACAGGGATAATTCACCCCTCCACTTT.

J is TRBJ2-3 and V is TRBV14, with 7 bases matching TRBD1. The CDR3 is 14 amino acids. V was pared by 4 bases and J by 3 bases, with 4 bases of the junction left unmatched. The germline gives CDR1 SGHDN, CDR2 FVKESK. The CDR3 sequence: CASSPGQETDTQYF. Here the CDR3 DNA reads TGTGCCAGCAGCCCAGGACAGGAGACAGATACGCAGTATTTT.

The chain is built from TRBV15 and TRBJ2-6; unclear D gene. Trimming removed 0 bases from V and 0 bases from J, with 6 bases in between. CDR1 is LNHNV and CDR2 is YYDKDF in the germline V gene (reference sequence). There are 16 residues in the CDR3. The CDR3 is CATSRDISSGANVLTF. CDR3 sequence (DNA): TGTGCCACCAGCAGAGATATTTCCTCTGGGGCCAACGTCCTGACTTTC.

The CDR3 DNA reads as TGTGCCATCAGTGAGGGTCGGGGACAGGGAACCCACGAGCAGTACTTC. Amino acids: CAISEGRGQGTHEQYF. The V gene is TRBV10-3, the J gene TRBJ2-7; TRBD1 matches at 9 bases. J gave up 5 bases and V 2 bases, and 10 bases lay outside the gene matches. In germline, CDR1 is ENHRY, CDR2 SYGVKD. This CDR3 has 16 amino acids.

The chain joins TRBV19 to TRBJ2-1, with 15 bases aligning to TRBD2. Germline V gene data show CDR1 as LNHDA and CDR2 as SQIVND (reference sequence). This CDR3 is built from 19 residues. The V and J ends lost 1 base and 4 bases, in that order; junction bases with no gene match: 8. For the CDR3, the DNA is TGTGCCAGTAGTATAGTCCCCGGGACTAGCGGGGGGCCATACAATGAGCAGTTCTTC. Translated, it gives CASSIVPGTSGGPYNEQFF.

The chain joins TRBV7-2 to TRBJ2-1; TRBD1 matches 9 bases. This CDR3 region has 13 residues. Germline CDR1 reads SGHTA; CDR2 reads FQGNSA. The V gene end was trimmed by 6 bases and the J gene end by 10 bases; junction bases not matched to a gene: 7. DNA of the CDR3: TGTGCCAGCAGGTCTACAGGGGGCTACGAGCAGTTCTTC. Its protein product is CASRSTGGYEQFF.

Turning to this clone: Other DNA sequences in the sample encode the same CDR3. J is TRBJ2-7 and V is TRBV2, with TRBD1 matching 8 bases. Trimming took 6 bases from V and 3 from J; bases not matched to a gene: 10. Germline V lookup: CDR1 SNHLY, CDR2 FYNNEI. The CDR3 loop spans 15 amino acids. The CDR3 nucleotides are TGTGCCAGCAGGCTTGACAGGGGCGAATACTACGAGCAGTACTTC. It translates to CASRLDRGEYYEQYF.

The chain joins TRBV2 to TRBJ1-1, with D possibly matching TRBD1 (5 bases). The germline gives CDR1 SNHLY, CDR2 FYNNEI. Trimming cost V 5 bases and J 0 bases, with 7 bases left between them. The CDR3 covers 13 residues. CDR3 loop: CASSRQMNTEAFF. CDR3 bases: TGTGCCAGCAGTAGACAGATGAACACTGAAGCTTTCTTT.

The DNA of the CDR3 is TGTGCCAGCAGTGACGAGCCTGCAAAAAAAGCTTTCTTT. As protein: CASSDEPAKKAFF. The chain is built from TRBV2 and TRBJ1-1; D ambiguous. This CDR3 spans 13 amino acids. V lost 3 bases, J lost 9 bases, and 14 bases lay in between. CDR1 SNHLY and CDR2 FYNNEI come from the germline V gene.

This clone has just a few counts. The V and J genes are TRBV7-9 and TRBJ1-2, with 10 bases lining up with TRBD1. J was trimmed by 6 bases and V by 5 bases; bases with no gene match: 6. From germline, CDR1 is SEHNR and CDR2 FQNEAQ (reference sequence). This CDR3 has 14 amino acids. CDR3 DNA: TGTGCCAGCAGCCGGGACAGGGGCTTAGATGGCTACACCTTC. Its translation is CASSRDRGLDGYTF.

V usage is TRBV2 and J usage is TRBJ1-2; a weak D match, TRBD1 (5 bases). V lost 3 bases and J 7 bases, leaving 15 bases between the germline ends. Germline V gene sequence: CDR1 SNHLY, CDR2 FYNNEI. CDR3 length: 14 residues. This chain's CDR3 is CASSDRQPGGGYTF. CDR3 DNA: TGTGCCAGCAGTGACAGACAGCCCGGAGGTGGCTACACCTTC. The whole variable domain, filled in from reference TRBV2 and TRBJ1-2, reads EPEVTQTPSHQVTQMGQEVILRCVPISNHLYFYWYRQILGQKVEFLVSFYNNEISEKSEIFDDQFSVERPDGSNFTLKIRSTKLEDSAMYFCASSDRQPGGGYTFGSGTRLTVV.

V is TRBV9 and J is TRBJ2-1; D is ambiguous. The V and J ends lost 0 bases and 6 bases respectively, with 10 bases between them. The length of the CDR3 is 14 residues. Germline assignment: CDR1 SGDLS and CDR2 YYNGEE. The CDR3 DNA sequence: TGTGCCAGCAGCGTAGCCTTACAGCGCAATGAGCAGTTCTTC. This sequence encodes CASSVALQRNEQFF.